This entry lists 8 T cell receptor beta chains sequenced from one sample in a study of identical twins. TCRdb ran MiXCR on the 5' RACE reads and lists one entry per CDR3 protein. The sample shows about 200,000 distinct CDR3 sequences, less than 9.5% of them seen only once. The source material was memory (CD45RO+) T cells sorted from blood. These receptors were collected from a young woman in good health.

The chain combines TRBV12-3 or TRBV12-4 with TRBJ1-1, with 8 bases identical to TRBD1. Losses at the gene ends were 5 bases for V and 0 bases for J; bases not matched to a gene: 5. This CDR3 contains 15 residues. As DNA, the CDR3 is TGTGCCAGCAGTATCCTGGACAGGGTGAACACTGAAGCTTTCTTT. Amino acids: CASSILDRVNTEAFF.

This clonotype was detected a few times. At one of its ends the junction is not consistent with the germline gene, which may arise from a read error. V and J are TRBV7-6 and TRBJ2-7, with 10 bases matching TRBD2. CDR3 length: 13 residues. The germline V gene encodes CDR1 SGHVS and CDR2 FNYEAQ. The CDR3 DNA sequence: TGTGCCAGCAGCCCTGCTCGGCTAGCGGGAGTTCTGTTC. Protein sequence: CASSPARLAGVLF.

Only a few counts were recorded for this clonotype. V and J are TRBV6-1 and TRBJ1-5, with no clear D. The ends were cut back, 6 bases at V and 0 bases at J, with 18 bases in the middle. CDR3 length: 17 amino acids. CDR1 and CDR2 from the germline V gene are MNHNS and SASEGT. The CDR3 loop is CASRPQVQSYSNQPQHF. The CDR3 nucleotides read TGTGCCAGCAGACCCCAGGTCCAATCCTATAGCAATCAGCCCCAGCATTTT.

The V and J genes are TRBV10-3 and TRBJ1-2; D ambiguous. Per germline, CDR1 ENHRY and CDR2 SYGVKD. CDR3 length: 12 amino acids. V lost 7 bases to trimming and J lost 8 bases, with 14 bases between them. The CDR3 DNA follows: TGTGCCATCACTTTATCTTCGGGAGGCTACACCTTC. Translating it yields CAITLSSGGYTF.

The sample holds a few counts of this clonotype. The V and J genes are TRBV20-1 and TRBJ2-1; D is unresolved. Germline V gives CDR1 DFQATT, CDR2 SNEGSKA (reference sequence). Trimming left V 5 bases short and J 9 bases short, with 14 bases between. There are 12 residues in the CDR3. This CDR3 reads CSAPPVAGEQFF. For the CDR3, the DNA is TGCAGTGCTCCCCCAGTAGCCGGTGAGCAGTTCTTC.

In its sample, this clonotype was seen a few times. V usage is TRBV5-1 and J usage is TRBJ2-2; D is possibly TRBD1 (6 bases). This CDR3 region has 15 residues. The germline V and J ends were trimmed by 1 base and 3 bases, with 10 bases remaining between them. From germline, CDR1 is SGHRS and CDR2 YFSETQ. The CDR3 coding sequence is TGCGCCAGCAGCTTGATGGGGGCTGACACCGGGGAGCTGTTTTTT. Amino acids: CASSLMGADTGELFF.

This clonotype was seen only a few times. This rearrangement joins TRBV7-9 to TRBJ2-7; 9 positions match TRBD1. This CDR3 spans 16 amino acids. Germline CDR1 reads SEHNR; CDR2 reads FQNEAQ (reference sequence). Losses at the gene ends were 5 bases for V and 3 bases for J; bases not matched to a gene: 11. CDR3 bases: TGTGCCAGCAGCGCCTCTCCGGGACAGGGAAACTACGAGCAGTACTTC. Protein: CASSASPGQGNYEQYF.

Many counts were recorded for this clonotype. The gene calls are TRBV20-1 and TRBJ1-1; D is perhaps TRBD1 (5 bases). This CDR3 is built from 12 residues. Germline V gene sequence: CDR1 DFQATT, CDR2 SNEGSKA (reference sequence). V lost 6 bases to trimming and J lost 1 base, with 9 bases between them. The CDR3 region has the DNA TGCAGTGCCTCAGGGACGAACACTGAAGCTTTCTTT. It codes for CSASGTNTEAFF.